These T cell receptor beta chains were read from a single sample in a study of T-cell reconstitution after alpha-beta-depleted transplantation in children. MiXCR, applied by TCRdb to the PCR reads, yields one record per CDR3 protein. Seen here are about 500,000 distinct CDR3 sequences, approximately 32% observed once, and the top ten hold around 2.5%. The sequences come from PBMCs from the stem cell graft donor, collected from the stem cell graft. Every receptor here comes from a human donor who donated a stem cell graft to a child with aplastic anemia. Both conserved end residues are trimmed from each CDR3. The order of the fields is D gene, V gene, J gene, CDR3 protein. The D gene is left open where the match is weak.

TRBD2,TRBV9,TRBJ2-3,ASGSRGGSRDTQY
.,TRBV24-1,TRBJ2-4,ATSDPKY
.,TRBV4-3,TRBJ1-3,ASSFGRQEGNTIY
TRBD2,TRBV9,TRBJ2-1,ASIPSGLAYNEQF
.,TRBV18,TRBJ2-7,ASSPQTGTPAAEQY
.,TRBV29-1,TRBJ2-5,SVVAGDYQETQY
.,TRBV4-2,TRBJ1-5,ASSQDSFGLYQPQH
.,TRBV12-3/TRBV12-4,TRBJ1-2,ASSPSENYGYT
TRBD1,TRBV3-1,TRBJ2-4,ASSPLTGNSGNIQY
TRBD1,TRBV20-1,TRBJ2-2,SARRTTGGELF
.,TRBV29-1,TRBJ1-1,SGLRGALGTEAF
TRBD2,TRBV20-1,TRBJ2-7,SASSGSDYEQY
.,TRBV6-4,TRBJ2-1,ASSPGGPDYNEQF
.,TRBV28,TRBJ1-1,ASRLAKGHSNTEAF
TRBD2,TRBV6-5,TRBJ2-2,ASISTWGTRITGELF
.,TRBV7-2,TRBJ1-2,ASSLVKNGYT
.,TRBV4-3,TRBJ2-7,ASSQDSSKGRLEQY
TRBD2,TRBV29-1,TRBJ2-2,SVIVQSGRNTGELF
.,TRBV20-1,TRBJ2-1,SARKPSGYNEQF
.,TRBV10-3,TRBJ2-3,AISAEGTYADTQY
.,TRBV6-1,TRBJ1-2,ASRLQRGYGYT
.,TRBV7-2,TRBJ2-3,ASSPHGAGWADTQY
.,TRBV19,TRBJ2-5,ASSMASTQETQY
TRBD1,TRBV7-2,TRBJ2-2,ASSWGTGILGELF
TRBD1,TRBV6-5,TRBJ2-1,ASSYNRDRLHNEQF
.,TRBV19,TRBJ1-2,ASIISSGQQNYGYT
.,TRBV5-1,TRBJ2-1,ASSPLQGNEQF
.,TRBV2,TRBJ2-2,ASRAEGTGELF
.,TRBV20-1,TRBJ2-2,SASTWDTGELF
.,TRBV11-3,TRBJ1-1,ASSLVTGPTEAF
.,TRBV4-3,TRBJ1-2,ASSQAIGMHYGYT
.,TRBV3-1,TRBJ2-5,ASSQGAQVGKTQY
TRBD1,TRBV7-9,TRBJ2-7,ASSLALRTGADYEQY
TRBD2,TRBV20-1,TRBJ2-2,SARDLRTSGYTGELF
.,TRBV5-1,TRBJ1-2,ASSNKTGYGYT
.,TRBV5-1,TRBJ2-2,ASSPGIANTGELF
.,TRBV14,TRBJ2-1,ASSQRGNPILLYNEQF
.,TRBV5-1,TRBJ2-3,ASSRGAEVADTQY
TRBD1,TRBV6-5,.,ASSYSPTGANEQF
.,TRBV20-1,TRBJ2-3,SAREEDTQY
.,TRBV7-2,TRBJ1-1,ASTFPIGMGTEAF
TRBD1,TRBV30,TRBJ1-4,AWSETGGSEKLF
.,TRBV11-3,TRBJ2-1,ASSFDGPNNEQF
.,TRBV20-1,TRBJ1-4,SANLLLGHNPTNEKLF
TRBD2,TRBV24-1,TRBJ2-1,ATRGTSGRYNEQF